The text below deals with one T cell receptor beta chain. As yet, its antigen is unknown. The data belong to a study of T cell repertoires in cytomegalovirus infection. Study-wide background: Signatures in public TCR beta sequences pointed to both CMV infection and matching HLA type.

Germline CDR1 reads MGHRA; CDR2 reads YSYEKL. Trimming left V 0 bases short and J 5 bases short, with 14 bases between. The CDR3 covers 16 residues. TCRdb re-analysed the reads in MiXCR, keeping a single row per CDR3 protein. The sample lists around 900,000 distinct CDR3 sequences; roughly 31% were seen once. The gene calls are TRBV4-1 and TRBJ2-1; no clear D. The receptor was isolated from a human donor in good health (CMV status not recorded). Some clones in this sample may be carry-over from other donors' samples. Here the sequenced sample was cultured CD8+ T cells from PBMCs, taken from culture after CMV antigen stimulation. The CDR3 DNA follows: TGCGCCAGCAGCCAAGAAGGCGCAAGTTACCACAATGAGCAGTTCTTC. It encodes CASSQEGASYHNEQFF.